The T cell receptor (beta chain) under discussion was sequenced for a study of blood T cell repertoires in COVID-19 (dated by TCRdb to about 2020). Background for the entire study: Collaborator samples came from the United States, Italy and Spain and covered acute and convalescent phases of COVID-19. The material from the prospective study consisted of cDNA or gDNA derived from T cells, B-cell-depleted T cells, or PBMCs. Subjects who had been exposed to COVID-19, were actively infected with it, or had recovered from it provided the deeply sampled blood TCRbeta repertoires that made up the dataset. The repertoires were released in a freely available public database intended as a resource for research on the immune response to SARS-CoV-2. Samples were obtained from the ongoing ImmuneRACE study (first 160 participants) and from 1,254 subjects provided by 6 global collaborators. The sample metadata nearly always contained a de-identified subject ID, COVID-19 status, age in years and sex. Where HLA class I and class II types were available, the types were taken from metadata supplied by the sample provider, not from assay-based typing. Overall results and qualifications from the work: The amount of clinical and demographic metadata varied by source and participant and was provided uncurated.

For this clone: Its antigen is unknown. There are no base qualities to consult, and no much larger clone falls within one base.

The immunoSEQ Assay, a bias-controlled multiplex PCR, was used to amplify TCRbeta CDR3 regions from genomic DNA. As for the original processing: The number of nucleated cells in each sample was estimated by amplification of reference gene primers within the assay. Sequence reads were collapsed and filtered to measure the absolute abundance of every unique TCRbeta CDR3 rearrangement. Productive Simpson clonality was computed per sample as the square root of Simpson's diversity index over productive rearrangements. This immuneACCESS table, as held by TCRdb, lists in-frame sequences with V and J called but not all clones. Of the missing ones, under half trace to an unresolved V gene in checked studies; the others have no known cause. For V, J and clone size, that table is used; D and trimming come from the DNA. The sample includes 300,000 to 450,000 clones, with 85% observed a single time. The ten most abundant clones make up more than 3% of the sample.

Collaborating institutions collected whole blood in K2EDTA tubes following their own protocols. For TCRbeta analysis, collaborators shipped samples as frozen whole blood, isolated PBMCs, or DNA extracted from either of those sample types. The source is a woman between 18 and 30 years old with acute or convalescent COVID-19. The sequenced material came from peripheral blood.

The DNA sequence follows: TGCGCCAGCAGCATATCTGGACAGGGCTTTCTTACTGAAGCTTTCTTT. This translates into CASSISGQGFLTEAFF. The sequence joins TRBV5-1 to TRBJ1-1; the junction holds 8 bases that match TRBD1. The germline V gene gives CDR1 as SGHRS and CDR2 as YFSETQ. The CDR3 has 16 amino acids, counting the end cysteine and phenylalanine. CDR3 DNA only is kept here, 48 bases in frame from base 1. V lost 4 bases and J lost 5 bases, and the count of bases not matched to a germline gene is 13.